A single T cell receptor beta chain is shown here with its context. The CDR3 runs to 16 residues. From germline, CDR1 is SGHDT and CDR2 YYEEEE. Unmatched junction bases numbered 3, after V lost 0 bases and J lost 0 bases. Original methodology: Amplification of reference gene primers was used by the study to estimate nucleated cell counts. The table came from immunoSEQ multiplex PCR; TCRdb's copy has only in-frame clones and leaves some out. The DNA gave D and trimming, while V, J and clone size come from that table. The profile shows under 250,000 clones, 84% of them singletons. This entry comes from a study of blood T cell repertoires in COVID-19. On the study more broadly: Sites across the United States, Italy and Spain contributed samples from acute and convalescent COVID-19. PBMCs, B-cell-depleted T cells, or T cells provided the cDNA or gDNA that made up the material.

The chain combines TRBV5-6 with TRBJ2-1; 7 positions match TRBD2. The TCR sequence derives from a man aged 50 or older with active or convalescent COVID-19. The sequenced sample consisted of peripheral blood. The CDR3 loop is CASSLAPSGSYNEQFF. CDR3 nucleotide sequence: TGTGCCAGCAGCTTGGCTCCTAGCGGCTCCTACAATGAGCAGTTCTTC.